Listed below are T cell receptor beta chains from one sample, sequenced in a study of cytomegalovirus exposure and HLA in healthy donors. Measured with immunoSEQ multiplex PCR; TCRdb has only the in-frame clones, and not every one. The sample gives over 150,000 clones, 65% to 90% of which show up once; 20% to 25% is in the top ten. Sequencing used PBMCs. The receptor set was obtained from a man aged 18-30 years in good health and CMV-seropositive. Each CDR3 is given with its conserved first and last residue. A D gene is named only where the DNA matches it firmly. Clone size, where shown, is once, few, many, or a class for clones that have expanded.

clone_size j_call d_call v_call cdr3_nt cdr3_aa
. TRBJ2-5 TRBD1 TRBV6-5 TGTGCCAGCAGCCCCACCGACAGGGGGCTAGAGACCCAGTACTTC CASSPTDRGLETQYF
many TRBJ2-5 . TRBV30 TGTGCCTGGAGTGTTCGGCTAGCGGAGACCCAGTACTTC CAWSVRLAETQYF
. TRBJ1-5 . TRBV4-3 TGCGCCAGCAGCCAACGATTGGGGAGTGAGCCCCAGCATTTT CASSQRLGSEPQHF
. TRBJ2-3 TRBD1 TRBV9 TGTGCCAGCAGCGTAGGACAGGGCCTCACAGATACGCAGTATTTT CASSVGQGLTDTQYF
once TRBJ2-2 TRBD2 TRBV27 TGTGCCAGCAGAAAGGCCGGGACTAGAAACACCGGGGAGCTGTTTTTT CASRKAGTRNTGELFF
. TRBJ2-6 . TRBV7-9 TGTGCCAGCAGCTTAGCGAATCAGGGCCTGGCCAACGTCCTGACTTTC CASSLANQGLANVLTF
. TRBJ2-7 TRBD1 TRBV27 TGTGCCAGCCGAGACAGGGGCTTCTCCTACGAGCAGTACTTC CASRDRGFSYEQYF
. TRBJ1-5 . TRBV27 TGTGCCAGCAGCGACAGGCGTTATAGCAATCAGCCCCAGCATTTT CASSDRRYSNQPQHF
. TRBJ2-1 TRBD2 TRBV15 TGTGCCACCAGCAGAGATTTCGGGACTAACTACAATGAGCAGTTCTTC CATSRDFGTNYNEQFF
. TRBJ2-7 . TRBV6-5 TGTGCCAGCAGTTACTCGAGTAGCCCGAGGTTAGACGAGCAGTACTTC CASSYSSSPRLDEQYF
. TRBJ2-6 TRBD2 TRBV6-1 TGTGCCAGCAGTGATAGAGGACTAGCGGGAGTTGGGGCCAACGTCCTGACTTTC CASSDRGLAGVGANVLTF
. TRBJ2-3 . TRBV9 TGTGCCAGCAGCGTAGCCCTTGGGGGCCATTCCGATACGCAGTATTTT CASSVALGGHSDTQYF
. TRBJ1-2 . TRBV5-4 TGTGCCAGCAGCTTAGGGGAGGGCTATGGCTACACCTTC CASSLGEGYGYTF
. TRBJ2-7 TRBD2 TRBV25-1 TGTGCCAGTTGGCGTAGCGGGAGGAAACTCGAGCAGTACTTC CASWRSGRKLEQYF
. TRBJ1-2 . TRBV5-1 TGCGCCAGCAGCTTGATTGGGGGGGCGGACTATGGCTACACCTTC CASSLIGGADYGYTF
. TRBJ2-1 TRBD2 TRBV7-2 TGTGCCAGCAGCTTAGATGTGGTAGCGGGAGGGGACAATGAGCAGTTCTTC CASSLDVVAGGDNEQFF
. TRBJ2-3 . TRBV5-4 TGTGCCAGCAACAAACAGGCCCCGGGCACAGATACGCAGTATTTT CASNKQAPGTDTQYF
. TRBJ1-2 . TRBV5-3 TGTGTTAATCCGGGTAACTATGGCTACACCTTC CVNPGNYGYTF
. TRBJ2-7 TRBD1 TRBV27 TGTGCCAGCAGTTTCGGGACAGGGCCCTACGAGCAGTACTTC CASSFGTGPYEQYF
. TRBJ2-7 . TRBV6-1 TGTGCCAGCAGTGAAAAGAGGAGCTTAGGCCAGCCGTACTTC CASSEKRSLGQPYF
. TRBJ2-4 TRBD2 TRBV13 TGTGCGAGTTGGCGGCGGGGGGCTGAAAACATTCAGTACTTC CASWRRGAENIQYF
few TRBJ1-2 TRBD1 TRBV7-6 TGTGCCAGCAGCCCCGACAGGGACTATGGCTACACCTTC CASSPDRDYGYTF
. TRBJ1-4 . TRBV5-6 TGTGCCAGCAGCTTGCGGCAGGGGCCCTCAACTAATGAAAAACTGTTTTTT CASSLRQGPSTNEKLFF